In its sample, the clone carrying this TCR beta chain was seen many times. The target antigen is unknown. The sample belongs to a study of blood T cells in healthy people across ages. Findings of the study overall: Long-lived donors had more naive CD4+ cells and higher diversity than aged donors. PBMCs left unsorted prevented a conclusive naive versus antigen-experienced comparison.

Alongside a J-beta primer mix, a sample-barcoded 5' primer served in a second PCR lasting about 6 to 11 cycles. Tags on each cDNA molecule came from a template-switch adaptor with 12 random nucleotides. TCRdb reanalysed the 5' RACE reads using MiXCR and keeps one entry per CDR3 protein. The sample carries over a million distinct CDR3 sequences, around 43% recorded once. The V and J ends lost 2 bases and 0 bases respectively, with 11 bases between them. This CDR3 contains 16 residues. Germline assignment: CDR1 SQVTM and CDR2 ANQGSEA. Sequenced material: blood. V and J are TRBV29-1 and TRBJ2-6; D perhaps matches TRBD1 (5 bases). The sequence derives from a woman aged 60-75 years in good health. CDR3: CSVEPDSHSGANVLTF. The CDR3 DNA is TGCAGCGTTGAACCAGACAGTCACTCTGGGGCCAACGTCCTGACTTTC.